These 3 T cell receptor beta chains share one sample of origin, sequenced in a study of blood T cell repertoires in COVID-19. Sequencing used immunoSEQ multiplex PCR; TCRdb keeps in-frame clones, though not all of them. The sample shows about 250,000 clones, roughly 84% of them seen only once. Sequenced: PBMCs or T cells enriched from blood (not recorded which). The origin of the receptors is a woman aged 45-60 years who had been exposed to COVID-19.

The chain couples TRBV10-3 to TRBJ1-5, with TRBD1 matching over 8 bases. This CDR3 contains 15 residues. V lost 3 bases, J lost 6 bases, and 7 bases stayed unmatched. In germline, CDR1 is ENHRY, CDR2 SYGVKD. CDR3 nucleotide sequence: TGTGCCATCAGTGATAAAGGACAGGGCAGTCAGCCCCAGCATTTT. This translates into CAISDKGQGSQPQHF.

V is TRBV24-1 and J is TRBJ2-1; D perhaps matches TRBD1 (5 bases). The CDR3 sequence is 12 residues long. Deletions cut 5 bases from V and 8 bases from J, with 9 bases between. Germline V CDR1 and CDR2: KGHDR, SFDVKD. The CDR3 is CATSGTRDEQFF. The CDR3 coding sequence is TGTGCCACCAGTGGGACACGGGATGAGCAGTTCTTC.

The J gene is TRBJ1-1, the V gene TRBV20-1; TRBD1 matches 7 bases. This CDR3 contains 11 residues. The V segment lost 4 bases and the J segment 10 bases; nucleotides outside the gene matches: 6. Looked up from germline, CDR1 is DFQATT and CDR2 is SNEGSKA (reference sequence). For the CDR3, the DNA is TGCAGTGCTACGGAGGGACAGCGAGCTTTCTTT. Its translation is CSATEGQRAFF.